One sample yielded the 7 T cell receptor beta chains listed below, sequenced in a study of long-term antiretroviral therapy in people with HIV. Sequencing relied on immunoSEQ assay v3.0, run at survey level. Clones were read by immunoSEQ multiplex PCR, and TCRdb kept only the in-frame ones, dropping some. The sample holds around 21,000 clones, around nine tenths seen once. The material was unsorted PBMCs, obtained approximately 4.4 years before starting antiretroviral therapy. These receptors all come from a woman aged 25 to 39 with HIV.

V is TRBV30 and J is TRBJ1-1, with TRBD1 identical over 7 bases. This CDR3 is 17 amino acids long. Per germline, CDR1 GTSNPN and CDR2 SVGIG (reference sequence). V lost 1 base and J lost 0; bases outside the gene matches: 11. The CDR3 region has the DNA TGTGCCTGGAGTGAGTTATTGACAGGGACCTTGAACACTGAAGCTTTCTTT. As protein: CAWSELLTGTLNTEAFF.

The rearrangement uses TRBV18 and TRBJ1-5; D call uncertain. The CDR3 has 15 amino acids. The V gene's germline CDR1 is KGHSH and CDR2 LQKENI. V shed 3 bases and J shed 0 bases, with 9 bases lying between them. Written as DNA, the CDR3 is TGTGCCAGCTCACCGGACGGGGATAGCAATCAGCCCCAGCATTTT. Protein: CASSPDGDSNQPQHF.

V and J are TRBV4-3 and TRBJ2-3; D call uncertain. The CDR3 is 13 amino acids. V was shortened by 0 bases and J by 7 bases, with 8 bases between the two germline ends. Germline V gene lookup returns CDR1 LGHNA and CDR2 YSLEER. CDR3 nucleotide sequence: TGCGCCAGCAGCCAAGACTTGGGTCATACGCAGTATTTT. Its protein is CASSQDLGHTQYF.

In nucleotides, the CDR3 is TGCGCCAGCAGCTTGGTTGAGGAGACCCAGTACTTC. Protein: CASSLVEETQYF. The chain joins TRBV5-1 to TRBJ2-5; D remains unclear. CDR1 SGHRS and CDR2 YFSETQ come from the germline V gene. The V gene lost 0 bases and the J gene lost 5 bases, with 5 bases spanning the gap. CDR3 length equals 12 residues.

The chain has TRBV6-6 and TRBJ1-6, with D unresolved. The CDR3 is made up of 13 amino acids. Germline V CDR1 and CDR2: MNHNY, SVGAGI (reference sequence). The V end lost 0 bases, the J end lost 8 bases, and 5 bases lay between the germline ends. The CDR3 reads CASSYSTHSPLHF. The CDR3 nucleotides are TGTGCCAGCAGTTACTCGACACATTCACCCCTCCACTTT.

The V and J genes are TRBV5-1 and TRBJ1-6, with TRBD1 as a possible D gene (5 bases). V was pared by 2 bases and J by 6 bases, with 9 bases between. Germline V lookup: CDR1 SGHRS, CDR2 YFSETQ. The CDR3 is 14 amino acids. The CDR3 nucleotides read TGCGCCAGCAGCTTAGACAGAGGTAATTCACCCCTCCACTTT. Its translation: CASSLDRGNSPLHF.

The gene calls are TRBV5-1 and TRBJ2-3, with 9 nucleotides matching TRBD2. V trimming: 4 bases; J trimming: 4 bases; junction bases outside the gene matches: 7. This CDR3 has 15 amino acids. Germline-derived CDR1 and CDR2 are SGHRS and YFSETQ. CDR3 sequence: CASSGGAGGADTQYF. CDR3 nucleotide sequence: TGCGCCAGCAGCGGGGGAGCGGGGGGTGCAGATACGCAGTATTTT.